Sequencing of this T cell receptor beta chain was carried out in a study of vaccination and CD4 T cells after COVID-19. Overall study context: Investigators drew the post-COVID samples a median approximately 92 days after diagnosis, with a range of 35 to 161.

Sequenced with the Oncomine TCR Beta short-read assay was DNA taken from cultured CD4+ T cells. TCRdb re-called the PCR reads through MiXCR, storing one row per CDR3 protein. The sample shows approximately 16,000 distinct CDR3 sequences, 35% of them seen only once. Described treatment: approximately 10-day PBMC culture with coronavirus spike peptide pools or control peptides (ViraFEST assay). Expanded clonotypes were found by TCR sequencing after peptide-pool stimulation (ViraFEST). This clonotype was recorded a few times. Its antigen is undetermined. The receptor was isolated from a human donor with COVID-19. Material: cultured CD4+ T cells from blood.

The CDR3 DNA is TGTGCCAGCAGCCGTAGCGGGTCGACGAACACCGGGGAGCTGTTTTTT. Amino acids: CASSRSGSTNTGELFF. This chain links TRBV2 with TRBJ2-2, with 7 positions matching TRBD2. Trimming cost V 6 bases and J 0 bases; bases outside gene matches: 7. The CDR3 consists of 16 residues. Per germline, CDR1 SNHLY and CDR2 FYNNEI.